This paragraph covers one T cell receptor (beta chain) sequence. Its antigen is unidentified. The data are from a study of early stage breast cancer tumors. Study context: ER+/PR+/HER2- status applied to about 70% of the 16 invasive breast tumors. Each sample averaged around 9.4-fold read coverage.

Regarding the study as a whole: Tumor and normal breast were distinguished via blood comparison in about 90% of the 16 patients.

Data came from immunoSEQ multiplex PCR; TCRdb stores just in-frame clones and leaves some out. The data hold roughly 48,000 clones, with roughly 80% observed a single time. The CDR3 spans 16 residues. The germline CDR1 and CDR2 sequences are SGHRS and YFSETQ. V gave up 4 bases and J gave up 4 bases; unmatched junction bases: 6. This sequence joins TRBV5-1 and TRBJ2-1, with TRBD2 identical over 12 bases. The origin of this receptor is a person in their fifties with breast cancer. The source material was blood. This CDR3 reads CASSPQTSGSYNEQFF. In nucleotides, the CDR3 is TGCGCCAGCAGCCCTCAGACTAGCGGGAGTTACAATGAGCAGTTCTTC.